The 32 T cell receptor beta chains listed next were all sequenced from one sample in a study of T-cell memory formation after mild COVID-19. TCRdb re-called the 5' RACE reads with MiXCR, one entry per CDR3 protein. Altogether over 350,000 distinct CDR3 sequences are present, around 24% being singletons, with the ten largest covering around 9%. The sequenced material came from PBMCs or a T cell subset sorted from them (not recorded which). Receptors originate from an adult woman who had mild COVID-19 (a few samples of this study predate the infection). Cell type and time point are not known.

This chain uses TRBV7-3 with TRBJ2-3; D gene ambiguous. Trimming took 0 bases from V and 4 from J, leaving 5 bases between them. The CDR3 is 13 amino acids. The germline CDR1 and CDR2 sequences are SGHTA and FQGTGA. CDR3 sequence reads: CASSLTDPDTQYF. In DNA form, the CDR3 reads TGTGCCAGCAGCTTAACGGACCCAGATACGCAGTATTTT.

The chain has TRBV6-1 and TRBJ2-7, with TRBD1 matching over 7 bases. J gave up 7 bases and V 6 bases, and 9 bases lay outside the gene matches. The CDR3 covers 13 residues. The germline V gene has CDR1 MNHNS and CDR2 SASEGT. DNA for the CDR3: TGTGCCAGCAGCATAGGAACAGGGGATGAGCAGTACTTC. It translates to CASSIGTGDEQYF.

This clonotype was found a few times. The genes are TRBV10-2 and TRBJ1-2; D call uncertain. Deletions cut 3 bases from V and 9 bases from J, with 17 bases between. In germline, CDR1 is WSHSY, CDR2 SAAADI. The CDR3 runs to 14 residues. This CDR3 reads CASSDGNFGPSYTF. In DNA form, the CDR3 reads TGCGCCAGCAGTGACGGGAATTTCGGGCCAAGCTACACCTTC.

This clonotype appeared a few times. This chain joins TRBV6-2 or TRBV6-3 and TRBJ2-2, with D perhaps TRBD1 or TRBD2 (5 bases each). The V gene's germline CDR1 is MNHEY and CDR2 SVGEGT. The ends were cut back, 7 bases at V and 6 bases at J, with 18 bases in the middle. The CDR3 is 15 amino acids. The chain's CDR3 is CASTRGQGVSGELFF. Written as DNA, the CDR3 is TGTGCCAGCACCCGAGGCCAGGGAGTCTCCGGGGAGCTGTTTTTT.

J is TRBJ2-3 and V is TRBV2; D perhaps matches TRBD1 (5 bases). CDR3 length equals 13 residues. Germline values: CDR1 SNHLY, CDR2 FYNNEI. V lost 6 bases to trimming and J lost 1 base, with 8 bases between them. CDR3 in amino acids: CASSWGRTDTQYF. The CDR3 region has the DNA TGTGCCAGCAGCTGGGGCCGCACAGATACGCAGTATTTT.

This clonotype was counted only a few times. The chain joins TRBV10-3 to TRBJ1-5, with unresolved D. V was cut by 3 bases and J by 0 bases, with 15 bases left in between. Germline V gene data show CDR1 as ENHRY and CDR2 as SYGVKD. The length of the CDR3 is 17 residues. CDR3 residues: CAISDPRREDSNQPQHF. CDR3 nucleotide sequence: TGTGCCATCAGTGACCCGCGGAGGGAAGATAGCAATCAGCCCCAGCATTTT.

This rearrangement joins TRBV15 to TRBJ2-3; D is possibly TRBD1 (6 bases). V lost 0 bases, J lost 4 bases, and 11 bases lay in between. Germline CDR1 reads LNHNV; CDR2 reads YYDKDF (reference sequence). This CDR3 is built from 15 residues. The CDR3 loop reads CATSRDGGTADTQYF. The CDR3 DNA reads TGTGCCACCAGCAGAGATGGGGGCACCGCAGATACGCAGTATTTT.

The chain uses TRBV5-1 and TRBJ2-7, with 9 bases matching TRBD2. The CDR3 is made up of 17 amino acids. The J segment lost 1 base and the V segment lost 4 bases, leaving 12 bases of the junction unmatched. The V gene's germline CDR1 is SGHRS and CDR2 YFSETQ. The CDR3: CASSPLGGRARSYEQYF. CDR3 DNA sequence: TGCGCCAGCAGCCCCCTCGGCGGGAGGGCCCGGTCCTACGAGCAGTACTTC.

This clonotype was observed a few times. In DNA form, the CDR3 reads TGTGCCAGCAGTTTAGTCTTTAGCAAAAGGGTTTTAAATACGCAGTATTTT. Translated, it gives CASSLVFSKRVLNTQYF. The chain links TRBV12-3 or TRBV12-4 to TRBJ2-3; D is uncertain. With 1 base removed from V and 7 bases from J, the gap between germline ends came to 21 bases. The CDR3 is 17 amino acids.

This clonotype appeared a few times. This chain connects TRBV2 to TRBJ2-1; 10 bases are shared with TRBD2. V gave up 4 bases and J gave up 3 bases; unmatched junction bases: 6. The CDR3 is made up of 16 amino acids. In germline, CDR1 is SNHLY, CDR2 FYNNEI. In DNA form, the CDR3 reads TGTGCCAGCAGTGCGTCTAGCGGGAGAGTCTACAATGAGCAGTTCTTC. Translation gives CASSASSGRVYNEQFF.

This sequence joins TRBV7-7 and TRBJ2-2; D is uncertain. CDR3 length equals 15 residues. CDR1 is SSHAT, CDR2 FNYEAQ, per germline (reference sequence). With 5 bases removed from V and 3 bases from J, the gap between germline ends came to 13 bases. This chain's CDR3 is CASSIAGSYTGELFF. CDR3 bases: TGTGCCAGCAGCATTGCCGGGTCCTACACCGGGGAGCTGTTTTTT. The variable domain in full, completed from reference TRBV7-7 and TRBJ2-2, reads GAGVSQSPRYKVTKRGQDVTLRCDPISSHATLYWYQQALGQGPEFLTYFNYEAQPDKSGLPSDRFSAERPEGSISTLTIQRTEQRDSAMYRCASSIAGSYTGELFFGEGSRLTVL.

The rearrangement joins TRBV7-9 to TRBJ1-2; perhaps TRBD1 as D (5 bases). CDR3 length equals 15 residues. V lost 5 bases and J lost 4, with 17 bases in between. Germline CDR1 SEHNR, CDR2 FQNEAQ (reference sequence). CDR3 nucleotide sequence: TGTGCCAGCAGCCACCCCCGCGGGACGAGCTATGGCTACACCTTC. Protein: CASSHPRGTSYGYTF.

The V call is TRBV9, the J call TRBJ1-5; D not certain. The CDR3 length is 14 residues. V gave up 3 bases and J gave up 5 bases, with 12 bases separating them. The germline V gene has CDR1 SGDLS and CDR2 YYNGEE. The CDR3: CASSERSSDQPQHF. The CDR3 bases are TGTGCCAGCAGCGAGCGGAGCAGTGATCAGCCCCAGCATTTT.

This clonotype has just a few counts. The V gene is TRBV5-5, the J gene TRBJ2-7; D remains ambiguous. This CDR3 is 13 amino acids long. Germline lookup yields CDR1 SGHKS and CDR2 YYEKEE (reference sequence). The V end lost 0 bases, the J end lost 4 bases, and 8 bases lay between the germline ends. Written as DNA, the CDR3 is TGTGCCAGCAGCTTGGACACCGAATACGAGCAGTACTTC. Translating gives CASSLDTEYEQYF.

This sequence joins TRBV10-2 and TRBJ2-3; 7 nucleotides align to TRBD1. CDR1 and CDR2 (germline): WSHSY, SAAADI. The CDR3 spans 12 residues. V lost 8 bases to trimming and J lost 7 bases; unmatched junction nucleotides: 6. The CDR3 sequence: CASATGDYTQYF. In DNA, the CDR3 is TGCGCCAGCGCCACAGGGGATTATACGCAGTATTTT.

This clonotype was picked up one time. The chain is built from TRBV28 and TRBJ2-7, with 7 bases matching TRBD1. CDR3 length: 17 residues. Germline CDR1 is MDHEN and CDR2 is SYDVKM. J lost 0 bases, V lost 8 bases, and 16 bases had no gene match. CDR3 residues: CASGSGPGTVFSYEQYF. As DNA, the CDR3 is TGTGCCAGCGGATCGGGGCCTGGGACAGTATTCTCCTACGAGCAGTACTTC.

A few counts support this clonotype. The V call is TRBV20-1, the J call TRBJ2-7; possible D gene TRBD1, 5 bases. The germline V gene has CDR1 DFQATT and CDR2 SNEGSKA (reference sequence). The CDR3 has 15 amino acids. V lost 6 bases, J lost 2 bases, and 20 bases lay in between. In nucleotides, the CDR3 is TGCAGTGCCCCAGGGCCGCGCGGCAACCCCTACGAGCAGTACTTC. This codes for CSAPGPRGNPYEQYF.

This chain joins TRBV20-1 and TRBJ2-5; D gene unclear. The CDR3 extends over 10 amino acids. Germline-derived CDR1 and CDR2 are DFQATT and SNEGSKA (reference sequence). Trimming shortened V by 5 bases and J by 0 bases, and 1 base separated the two germline ends. Here the CDR3 DNA reads TGCAGTGCTTACCAAGAGACCCAGTACTTC. This translates into CSAYQETQYF.

The chain joins TRBV7-9 to TRBJ1-1, with D perhaps matching TRBD1 (5 bases). The ends were cut back, 5 bases at V and 3 bases at J, with 16 bases in the middle. The CDR3 sequence is 15 residues long. The germline V gene encodes CDR1 SEHNR and CDR2 FQNEAQ (reference sequence). The CDR3 DNA reads TGTGCCAGCAGCCCTCCGAGGGGTGCGTACACTGAAGCTTTCTTT. Protein: CASSPPRGAYTEAFF.

There are many counts of this clonotype. V is TRBV7-9 and J is TRBJ1-1; possible D gene TRBD1, 5 bases. Germline V gene lookup returns CDR1 SEHNR and CDR2 FQNEAQ (reference sequence). This CDR3 spans 15 amino acids. The V and J ends lost 3 bases and 4 bases respectively, with 15 bases between them. The CDR3 region is CASSFSGTRGTEAFF. The CDR3 coding sequence is TGTGCCAGCAGCTTTTCCGGGACCCGCGGCACTGAAGCTTTCTTT.

The chain employs TRBV12-3 or TRBV12-4 and TRBJ1-5; D possibly corresponds to TRBD1 (5 bases). V was shortened by 5 bases and J by 5 bases, with 10 bases between the two germline ends. This CDR3 region has 13 residues. The CDR3 protein is CASSKGLYQPQHF. The DNA of the CDR3 is TGTGCCAGCAGTAAGGGGTTGTATCAGCCCCAGCATTTT.

The chain has TRBV30 and TRBJ1-2; D is ambiguous. This CDR3 comprises 10 residues. Between the trimmed V and J ends, which lost 8 bases and 7 bases, there was a span of 11 bases. Germline CDR1 GTSNPN, CDR2 SVGIG (reference sequence). CDR3 coding DNA: TGTGCCCTGGAAGGACCTGGCTACACCTTC. Protein product: CALEGPGYTF. The full variable domain, rest sourced from reference TRBV30 and TRBJ1-2, is SQTIHQWPATLVQPVGSPLSLECTVEGTSNPNLYWYRQAAGRGLQLLFYSVGIGQISSEVPQNLSASRPQDRQFILSSKKLLLSDSGFYLCALEGPGYTFGSGTRLTVV.

A few counts support this clonotype. J is TRBJ1-2 and V is TRBV10-3; D is uncertain. Germline V CDR1 and CDR2: ENHRY, SYGVKD. The CDR3 sequence is 14 residues long. V lost 7 bases to trimming and J lost 10 bases, with 22 bases between them. CDR3 DNA sequence: TGTGCCATCAACCCGGAGAGCCCCCTCATAAACTACACCTTC. This codes for CAINPESPLINYTF.

This rearrangement joins TRBV29-1 to TRBJ1-2; 9 nucleotides align to TRBD1. This CDR3 is 13 amino acids long. With 6 bases clipped from V and 8 bases from J, the junction kept 10 bases outside the gene matches. Per germline, CDR1 SQVTM and CDR2 ANQGSEA. The CDR3 nucleotides are TGCAGCGTGTCGGGACAGGGAGGCCGCGGCTACACCTTC. Its translation: CSVSGQGGRGYTF.

This clonotype appeared a few times. The genes are TRBV7-3 and TRBJ1-1; D not resolved. Germline V CDR1 and CDR2: SGHTA, FQGTGA. The CDR3 is made up of 13 amino acids. The V end was cut by 4 bases, the J end by 1 base, with 7 bases between. The CDR3 bases are TGTGCCAGCAGCTCCCTCGGGAACACTGAAGCTTTCTTT. Amino acids: CASSSLGNTEAFF.

This clonotype has more than one count but fewer than ten. The rearrangement uses TRBV25-1 and TRBJ2-2, with D possibly TRBD2 on 6 matching bases. The V end was cut by 3 bases, the J end by 7 bases, with 15 bases between. Germline loops: CDR1 MGHDK, CDR2 SYGVNS. This CDR3 has 15 residues. Written as DNA, the CDR3 is TGTGCCAGCAGTGATGTTAGCGGTTCCCTCGGGGAGCTGTTTTTT. Its protein is CASSDVSGSLGELFF.

There are a few counts of this clonotype. The chain couples TRBV11-3 to TRBJ2-7; 15 positions agree with TRBD2. The CDR3 spans 18 residues. The junction had 8 bases not matched to a gene; V was cut back by 5 bases and J by 0 bases. Germline loops: CDR1 SGHNT, CDR2 YENEEA. In nucleotides, the CDR3 is TGTGCCAGCAGCCCCTGGACTAGCGGGAGGGCCAGCTCCTACGAGCAGTACTTC. This sequence encodes CASSPWTSGRASSYEQYF.

The CDR3: CASRSDRGSYNEQFF. The CDR3 region has the DNA TGTGCCAGCAGATCTGACAGGGGGTCCTACAATGAGCAGTTCTTC. V gene TRBV5-6 combines with J gene TRBJ2-1; the match to TRBD1 covers 9 bases. V trimming: 5 bases; J trimming: 1 base; junction bases outside the gene matches: 4. This CDR3 spans 15 amino acids. Germline CDR1 is SGHDT and CDR2 is YYEEEE.

This clonotype was observed a handful of times. V usage is TRBV20-1 and J usage is TRBJ2-5, with D possibly matching TRBD2 (7 bases). Deletions cut 3 bases from V and 7 bases from J, with 21 bases between. The germline CDR1 and CDR2 sequences are DFQATT and SNEGSKA (reference sequence). The CDR3 consists of 15 residues. The CDR3 nucleotides are TGCAGTGCTAGGGGGGCGGGAGCATTCGGCGGGACCCAGTACTTC. Encoded protein: CSARGAGAFGGTQYF.

The V call is TRBV5-1, the J call TRBJ2-4, with 8 bases aligning to TRBD1. V gave up 8 bases and J gave up 5 bases; unmatched junction bases: 6. Germline V lookup: CDR1 SGHRS, CDR2 YFSETQ. The CDR3 has 13 amino acids. The CDR3 spells CASAPGGENIQYF. CDR3 coding DNA: TGCGCCAGTGCCCCAGGGGGCGAAAACATTCAGTACTTC. The full variable domain, rest sourced from reference TRBV5-1 and TRBJ2-4, is KAGVTQTPRYLIKTRGQQVTLSCSPISGHRSVSWYQQTPGQGLQFLFEYFSETQRNKGNFPGRFSGRQFSNSRSEMNVSTLELGDSALYLCASAPGGENIQYFGAGTRLSVL.

This chain connects TRBV12-3 or TRBV12-4 to TRBJ1-4; D unresolved. The CDR3 loop spans 13 amino acids. The germline V and J ends were trimmed by 10 bases and 4 bases, with 13 bases remaining between them. CDR3 residues: CAISGPINEKLFF. The CDR3 nucleotides are TGTGCCATCTCCGGGCCGATTAATGAAAAACTGTTTTTT.

The V call is TRBV6-5, the J call TRBJ2-1, with TRBD2 matching over 12 bases. Germline V gives CDR1 MNHEY, CDR2 SVGAGI. The CDR3 sequence is 17 residues long. Trimming cost V 6 bases and J 8 bases; bases outside gene matches: 14. CDR3 residues: CASSPASGRAEFDEQFF. In nucleotides, the CDR3 is TGTGCCAGCAGCCCAGCTAGCGGGAGGGCCGAGTTCGATGAGCAGTTCTTC.